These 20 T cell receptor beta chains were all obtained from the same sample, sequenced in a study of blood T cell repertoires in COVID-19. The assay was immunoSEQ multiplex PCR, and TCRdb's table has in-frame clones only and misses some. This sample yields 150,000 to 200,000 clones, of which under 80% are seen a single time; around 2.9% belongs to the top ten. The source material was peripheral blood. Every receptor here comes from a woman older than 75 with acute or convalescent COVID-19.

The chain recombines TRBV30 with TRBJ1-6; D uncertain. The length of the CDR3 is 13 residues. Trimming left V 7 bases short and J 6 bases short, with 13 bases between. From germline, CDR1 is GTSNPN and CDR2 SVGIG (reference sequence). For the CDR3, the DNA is TGTGCCTCCCGACGGGAAATTAATTCACCCCTCCACTTT. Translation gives CASRREINSPLHF.

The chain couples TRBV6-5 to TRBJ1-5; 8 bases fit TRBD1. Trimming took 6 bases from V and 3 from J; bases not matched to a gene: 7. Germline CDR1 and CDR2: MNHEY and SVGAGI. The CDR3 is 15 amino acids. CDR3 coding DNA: TGTGCCAGCAGCAACAGGGGGGCCTTCAATCAGCCCCAGCATTTT. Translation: CASSNRGAFNQPQHF.

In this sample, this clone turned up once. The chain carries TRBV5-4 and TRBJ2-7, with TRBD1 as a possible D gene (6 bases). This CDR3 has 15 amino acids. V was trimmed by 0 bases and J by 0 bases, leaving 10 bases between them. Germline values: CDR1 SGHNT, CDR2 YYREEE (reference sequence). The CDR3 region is CASSLAPTGSYEQYF. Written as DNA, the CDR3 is TGTGCCAGCAGCTTGGCCCCGACAGGCTCCTACGAGCAGTACTTC.

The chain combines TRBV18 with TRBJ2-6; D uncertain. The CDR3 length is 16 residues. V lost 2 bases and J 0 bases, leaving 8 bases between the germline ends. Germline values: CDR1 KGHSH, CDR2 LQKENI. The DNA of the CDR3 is TGTGCCAGCTCACCAGGGCCACCCTCTGGGGCCAACGTCCTGACTTTC. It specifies CASSPGPPSGANVLTF.

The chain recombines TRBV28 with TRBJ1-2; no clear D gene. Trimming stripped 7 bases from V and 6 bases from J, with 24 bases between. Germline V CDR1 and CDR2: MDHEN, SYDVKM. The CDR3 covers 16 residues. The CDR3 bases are TGTGCCAGCACCCCAAGAGTCCGGGTCCCCCGGGATGGCTACACCTTC. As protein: CASTPRVRVPRDGYTF.

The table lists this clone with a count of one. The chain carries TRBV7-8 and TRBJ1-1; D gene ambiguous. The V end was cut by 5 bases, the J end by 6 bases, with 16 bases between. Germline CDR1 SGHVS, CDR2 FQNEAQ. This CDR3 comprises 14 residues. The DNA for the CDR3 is TGTGCCAGCAGCCAACAAGGAGGGATCCCTGAAGCTTTCTTT. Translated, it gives CASSQQGGIPEAFF.

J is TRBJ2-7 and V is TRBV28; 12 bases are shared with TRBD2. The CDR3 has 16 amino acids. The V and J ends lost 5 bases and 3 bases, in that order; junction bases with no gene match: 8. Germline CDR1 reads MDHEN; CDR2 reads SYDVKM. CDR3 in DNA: TGTGCCAGCAGTGCTCCGACTAGCGGGAGCCTCTACGAGCAGTACTTC. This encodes CASSAPTSGSLYEQYF.

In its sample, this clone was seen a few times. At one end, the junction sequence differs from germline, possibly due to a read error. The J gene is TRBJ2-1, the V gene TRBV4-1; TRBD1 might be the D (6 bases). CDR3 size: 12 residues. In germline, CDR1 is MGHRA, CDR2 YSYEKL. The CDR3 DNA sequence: TGCGCCAGCAGCCAAGGACAGGACCGCATGATCTTC. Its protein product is CASSQGQDRMIF.

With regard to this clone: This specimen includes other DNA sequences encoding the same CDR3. CDR3 residues: CASSLNPYSNQPQHF. CDR3 DNA: TGTGCCAGCAGTTTAAACCCCTATAGCAATCAGCCCCAGCATTTT. The V and J genes are TRBV27 and TRBJ1-5; D ambiguous. CDR3 length equals 15 residues. V dropped 2 bases and J dropped 0 bases, with 8 bases sitting between them. CDR1 is MNHEY, CDR2 SMNVEV, per germline (reference sequence).

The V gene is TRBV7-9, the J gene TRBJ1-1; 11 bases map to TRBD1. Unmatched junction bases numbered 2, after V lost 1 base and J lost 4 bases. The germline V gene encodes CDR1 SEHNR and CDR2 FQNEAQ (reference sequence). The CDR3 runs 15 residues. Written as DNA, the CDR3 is TGTGCCAGCAGCTTAGGAGGGACAGGGGGCACTGAAGCTTTCTTT. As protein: CASSLGGTGGTEAFF.

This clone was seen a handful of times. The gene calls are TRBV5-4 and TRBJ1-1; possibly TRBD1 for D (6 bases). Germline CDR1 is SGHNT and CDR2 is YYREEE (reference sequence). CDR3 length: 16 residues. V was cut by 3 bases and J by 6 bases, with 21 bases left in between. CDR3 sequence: CASSSGSGGGWAEAFF. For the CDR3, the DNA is TGTGCCAGCAGCTCGGGAAGTGGGGGGGGCTGGGCTGAAGCTTTCTTT.

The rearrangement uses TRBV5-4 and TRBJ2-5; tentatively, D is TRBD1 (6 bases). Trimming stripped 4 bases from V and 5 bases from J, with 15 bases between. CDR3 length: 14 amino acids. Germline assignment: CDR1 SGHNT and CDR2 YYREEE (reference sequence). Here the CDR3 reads CASSPKGQGETQYF. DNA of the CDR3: TGTGCCAGCAGCCCCAAGGGACAAGGGGAGACCCAGTACTTC.

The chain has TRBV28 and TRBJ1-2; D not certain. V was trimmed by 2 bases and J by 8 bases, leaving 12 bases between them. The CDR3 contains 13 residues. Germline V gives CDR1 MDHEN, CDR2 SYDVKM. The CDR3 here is CASSLKQTSGYTF. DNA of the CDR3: TGTGCCAGCAGTTTAAAACAGACTAGCGGCTACACCTTC.

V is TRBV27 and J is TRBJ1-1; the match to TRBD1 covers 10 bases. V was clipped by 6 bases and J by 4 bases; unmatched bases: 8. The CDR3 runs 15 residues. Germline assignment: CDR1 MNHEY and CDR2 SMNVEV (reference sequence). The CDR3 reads CASRNRQGATTEAFF. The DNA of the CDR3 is TGTGCCAGCAGGAATCGACAGGGGGCGACCACTGAAGCTTTCTTT.

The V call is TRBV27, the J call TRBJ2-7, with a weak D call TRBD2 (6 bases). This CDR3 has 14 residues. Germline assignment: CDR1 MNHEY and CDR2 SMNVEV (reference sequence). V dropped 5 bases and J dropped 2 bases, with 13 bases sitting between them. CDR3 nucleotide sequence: TGTGCCAGCAGTACCCGGGACTCCGCCTACGAGCAGTACTTC. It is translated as CASSTRDSAYEQYF.

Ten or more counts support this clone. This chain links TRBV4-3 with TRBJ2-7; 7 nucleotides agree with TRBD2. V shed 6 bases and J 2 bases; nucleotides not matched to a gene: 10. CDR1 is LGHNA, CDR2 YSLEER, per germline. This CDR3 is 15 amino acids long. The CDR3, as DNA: TGCGCCAGCAGACTCGCAGCGGGATTACCCTACGAGCAGTACTTC. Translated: CASRLAAGLPYEQYF.

The CDR3, as DNA: TGTGCCAGCAGCCGGACTGGGAGGGTCGGTACGCAGTATTTT. Its protein product is CASSRTGRVGTQYF. The chain links TRBV28 to TRBJ2-3; 7 nucleotides line up with TRBD2. V shed 6 bases and J 8 bases; nucleotides not matched to a gene: 11. Germline V gene data show CDR1 as MDHEN and CDR2 as SYDVKM. The length of the CDR3 is 14 residues.

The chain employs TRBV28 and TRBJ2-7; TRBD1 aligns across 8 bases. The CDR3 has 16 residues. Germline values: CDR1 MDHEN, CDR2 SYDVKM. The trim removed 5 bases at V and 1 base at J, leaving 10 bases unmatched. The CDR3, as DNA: TGTGCCAGCAGTCCCCACTGGACAGGGAAATCCTACGAGCAGTACTTC. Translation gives CASSPHWTGKSYEQYF.

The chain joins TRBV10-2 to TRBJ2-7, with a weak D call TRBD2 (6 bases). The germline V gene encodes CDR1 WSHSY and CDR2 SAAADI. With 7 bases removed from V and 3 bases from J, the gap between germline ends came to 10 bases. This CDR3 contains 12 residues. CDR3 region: CASTGENYEQYF. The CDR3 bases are TGCGCCAGCACGGGAGAAAACTACGAGCAGTACTTC.

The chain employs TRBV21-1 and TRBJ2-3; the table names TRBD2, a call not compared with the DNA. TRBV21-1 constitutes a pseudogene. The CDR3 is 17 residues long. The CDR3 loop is CAILAGVRISRTDTQYF. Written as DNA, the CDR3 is TGTGCAATACTAGCGGGAGTACGAATTAGCCGCACAGATACGCAGTATTTT.